This T cell receptor (beta chain) was documented in a study of regulatory T cells in long-lasting Graves disease. Study results and caveats: A greater number of public clonotypes (under 3,000) was shared by persistent patients than by new patients (over 900). Persistent Graves' cases showed lower TCR diversity than newly diagnosed cases. Under persistent disease, TRBV28, TRBJ1-2 and TRBJ2-5 were used preferentially.

This clonotype came up a few times. Its antigen remains unknown. Germline assignment: CDR1 MNHEY and CDR2 SVGEGT. The CDR3 extends over 18 amino acids. V gave up 2 bases and J gave up 7 bases; unmatched junction bases: 14. In building TCR beta libraries, iRepertoire HTBI primers were used together with Arm-PCR of CDR3 regions. TCRdb re-derived calls from the multiplex PCR reads in MiXCR, one entry per CDR3 protein. The repertoire holds around 300,000 distinct CDR3 sequences, with approximately 20% as singletons. Described time point: persistent/refractory GD, antithyroid drugs over 5 years with positive TRAb. There was RNA extracted from PBMCs, and the TCR library was made from it. Peripheral blood, around 9 milliliters per patient, was collected in EDTA tubes.

This chain links TRBV6-2 or TRBV6-3 with TRBJ2-2; 9 nucleotides match TRBD2. Specimen: peripheral blood mononuclear cells (PBMCs), collected when the disease was refractory, from a patient treated with antithyroid drugs. The sequence was collected from a female donor with Graves disease. In DNA form, the CDR3 reads TGTGCCAGCAGTTACCCCCCCTCGCGGGAGGGCCTCGGCGGGGAGCTGTTTTTT. This sequence encodes CASSYPPSREGLGGELFF.